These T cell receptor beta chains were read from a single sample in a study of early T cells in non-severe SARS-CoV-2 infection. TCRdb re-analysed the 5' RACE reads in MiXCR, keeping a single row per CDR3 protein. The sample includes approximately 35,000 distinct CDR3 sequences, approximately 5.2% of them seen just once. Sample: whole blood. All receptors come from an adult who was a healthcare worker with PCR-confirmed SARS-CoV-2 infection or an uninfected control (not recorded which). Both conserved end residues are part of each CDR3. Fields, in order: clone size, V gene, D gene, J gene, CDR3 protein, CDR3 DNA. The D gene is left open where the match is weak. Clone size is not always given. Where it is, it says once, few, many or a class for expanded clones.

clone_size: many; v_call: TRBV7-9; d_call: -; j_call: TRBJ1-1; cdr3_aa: CASSVDMDEAFF; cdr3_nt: TGTGCCAGCAGCGTAGACATGGATGAAGCTTTCTTT
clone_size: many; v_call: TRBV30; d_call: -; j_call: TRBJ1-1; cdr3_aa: CAWSVQSTEAFF; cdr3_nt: TGTGCCTGGAGTGTACAGAGCACTGAAGCTTTCTTT
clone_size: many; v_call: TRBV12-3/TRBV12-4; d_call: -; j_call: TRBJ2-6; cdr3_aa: CASSLGRHEGANVLTF; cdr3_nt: TGTGCCAGCAGTTTAGGACGGCACGAGGGGGCCAACGTCCTGACTTTC
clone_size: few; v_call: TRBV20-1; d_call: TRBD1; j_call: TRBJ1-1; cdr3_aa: CSASPGTGGYEAFF; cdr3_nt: TGCAGTGCTTCGCCCGGGACAGGGGGGTATGAAGCTTTCTTT
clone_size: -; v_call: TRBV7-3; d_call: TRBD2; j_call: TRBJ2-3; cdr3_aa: CASTTSGKDTQYF; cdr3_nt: TGTGCCAGTACGACTAGCGGGAAGGATACGCAGTATTTT
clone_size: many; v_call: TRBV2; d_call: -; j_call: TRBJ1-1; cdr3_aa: CASSVGYTEAFF; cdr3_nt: TGTGCCAGCAGTGTGGGGTACACTGAAGCTTTCTTT
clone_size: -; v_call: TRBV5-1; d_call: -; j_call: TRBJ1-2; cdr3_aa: CASSRDVKGGYTF; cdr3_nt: TGCGCCAGCAGCCGGGACGTTAAAGGAGGCTACACCTTC
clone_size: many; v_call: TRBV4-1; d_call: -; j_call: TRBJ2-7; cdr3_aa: CASSQDHGGLGRVSYEQYF; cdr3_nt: TGCGCCAGCAGCCAAGATCACGGTGGTTTGGGGAGAGTCTCCTACGAGCAGTACTTC
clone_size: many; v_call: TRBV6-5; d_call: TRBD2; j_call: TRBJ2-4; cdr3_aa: CASSYSSPSGSKNIQYF; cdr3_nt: TGTGCCAGCAGTTACTCCTCCCCTAGCGGATCCAAAAACATTCAGTACTTC
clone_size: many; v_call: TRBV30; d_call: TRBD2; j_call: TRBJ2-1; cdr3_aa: CAWSPLTLAGIQQFF; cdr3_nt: TGTGCCTGGAGCCCTCTGACACTAGCGGGAATTCAACAGTTCTTC
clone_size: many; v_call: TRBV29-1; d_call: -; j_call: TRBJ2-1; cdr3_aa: CSAADLPRGNEQFF; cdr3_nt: TGCAGCGCCGCAGACCTTCCTAGGGGGAATGAGCAGTTCTTC
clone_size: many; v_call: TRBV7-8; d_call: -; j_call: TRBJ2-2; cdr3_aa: CASSQEERTPNTGELFF; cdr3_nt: TGTGCCAGCAGCCAAGAAGAAAGGACACCGAACACCGGGGAGCTGTTTTTT
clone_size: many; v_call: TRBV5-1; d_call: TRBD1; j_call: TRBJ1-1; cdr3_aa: CASSLNLGQSLNTEAFF; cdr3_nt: TGCGCCAGCAGCTTGAATCTGGGACAGAGCCTAAACACTGAAGCTTTCTTT
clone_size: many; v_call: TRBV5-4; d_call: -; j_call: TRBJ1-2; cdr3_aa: CASSLGVNYGYTF; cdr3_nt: TGTGCCAGCAGCTTGGGCGTCAACTATGGCTACACCTTC